This TCR beta chain derives from a study of T-cell reconstitution after alpha-beta-depleted transplantation in children. The V and J ends lost 5 bases and 0 bases, in that order; junction bases with no gene match: 10. This CDR3 has 17 residues. Germline values: CDR1 SEHNR, CDR2 FQNEAQ (reference sequence). This clonotype occurred a few times. During its preparation, the TCRbeta library received unique molecular identifiers. Using its own MiXCR run on the PCR reads, TCRdb lists one record per CDR3 protein. Of more than 450,000 distinct CDR3 sequences in the sample, about 18% were seen once. The specimen comprised PBMCs from the stem cell graft donor, sampled from the stem cell graft. The TCR sequence derives from a human donor who donated a stem cell graft to a child with acute lymphoblastic leukemia. The rearrangement joins TRBV7-9 to TRBJ2-4; 7 nucleotides line up with TRBD2. This CDR3 reads CASSLSSRGVAKNIQYF. CDR3 DNA: TGTGCCAGCAGCCTATCATCCCGGGGGGTAGCCAAAAACATTCAGTACTTC.